The 24 T cell receptor beta chains in this list originate from one sample, sequenced in a study of cytomegalovirus exposure and HLA in healthy donors. The primer mix had 60 Vbeta and 13 Jbeta primers. The method was immunoSEQ multiplex PCR; TCRdb's version includes in-frame clones alone and lacks a portion of them. The sample records 90,000 to 120,000 clones, approximately 80% being singletons. Sequencing was done on a sample of PBMCs. These receptor sequences come from a woman between 40 and 55 years old in good health and CMV-seronegative.

This clone was recorded a few times. The chain combines TRBV6-6 with TRBJ2-3, with unresolved D. V lost 2 bases and J lost 1, with 7 bases in between. CDR3 length equals 14 residues. Germline V gives CDR1 MNHNY, CDR2 SVGAGI (reference sequence). CDR3 loop: CASSYRFGTDTQYF. In DNA, the CDR3 is TGTGCCAGCAGTTACCGGTTCGGCACAGATACGCAGTATTTT.

The V call is TRBV4-1, the J call TRBJ2-7; the match to TRBD2 covers 7 bases. Per the germline V gene, CDR1 is MGHRA and CDR2 is YSYEKL. The CDR3 covers 15 residues. V lost 5 bases and J lost 5; bases outside the gene matches: 12. This chain's CDR3 is CASSEAGTTWDEQYF. The CDR3 DNA reads as TGCGCCAGCAGCGAAGCCGGGACTACTTGGGACGAGCAGTACTTC.

This clone was detected a few times. The V and J genes are TRBV5-1 and TRBJ2-1, with 7 bases that match TRBD1. Germline CDR1 and CDR2: SGHRS and YFSETQ. Trimming took 4 bases from V and 6 from J; bases not matched to a gene: 13. The length of the CDR3 is 16 residues. CDR3 sequence reads: CASSRTRQGPLNEQFF. CDR3 DNA sequence: TGCGCCAGCAGCAGGACCCGACAGGGCCCCCTCAATGAGCAGTTCTTC.

V is TRBV4-3 and J is TRBJ2-7; 7 nucleotides line up with TRBD1. The CDR3 totals 15 residues. V lost 5 bases and J lost 5; bases outside the gene matches: 12. CDR1 and CDR2 (germline): LGHNA, YSLEER. The CDR3 loop is CASSIRDSGVHEQYF. The DNA of the CDR3 is TGCGCCAGCAGCATCCGGGACAGCGGTGTCCACGAGCAGTACTTC.

This clone showed up just a few times. This chain links TRBV7-2 with TRBJ2-7; 13 bases fit TRBD2. The CDR3 is made up of 15 amino acids. Germline V gives CDR1 SGHTA, CDR2 FQGNSA. Trimming at V came to 3 bases and at J to 5 bases, leaving 4 bases not matched to a gene. The CDR3 loop reads CASSFWTSGSDEQYF. CDR3 DNA sequence: TGTGCCAGCAGCTTCTGGACTAGCGGGAGCGACGAGCAGTACTTC. Full variable domain (missing parts from reference TRBV7-2 and TRBJ2-7): GAGVSQSPSNKVTEKGKDVELRCDPISGHTALYWYRQSLGQGLEFLIYFQGNSAPDKSGLPSDRFSAERTGGSVSTLTIQRTQQEDSAVYLCASSFWTSGSDEQYFGPGTRLTVT.

The rearrangement uses TRBV9 and TRBJ2-1, with a tentative D call TRBD2 (7 bases). Trimming removed 3 bases at V and 6 bases at J, with 19 bases between. Germline V gene lookup returns CDR1 SGDLS and CDR2 YYNGEE. The CDR3 extends over 16 amino acids. Here the CDR3 DNA reads TGTGCCAGCAGCGCCGACCCCCGGGGGGCGATCAATGAGCAGTTCTTC. Protein sequence: CASSADPRGAINEQFF.

The V call is TRBV28, the J call TRBJ2-7; 11 bases align to TRBD1. With V trimmed by 3 bases and J by 7 bases, 5 bases remained unmatched. The CDR3 runs 14 residues. Per the germline V gene, CDR1 is MDHEN and CDR2 is SYDVKM. CDR3 in DNA: TGTGCCAGCAGTTTGGGGACAGGGGGGAGGGAGCAGTACTTC. It encodes CASSLGTGGREQYF.

The genes are TRBV29-1 and TRBJ2-2, with a possible D match to TRBD1 (5 bases). V lost 5 bases and J 6 bases, leaving 10 bases between the germline ends. The CDR3 length is 12 residues. Germline assignment: CDR1 SQVTM and CDR2 ANQGSEA. CDR3 bases: TGCAGCGTTCTCCTAGGGGCCGGGGAGCTGTTTTTT. Amino acids: CSVLLGAGELFF.

The V call is TRBV28, the J call TRBJ2-4, with 7 bases fitting TRBD1. The germline V gene encodes CDR1 MDHEN and CDR2 SYDVKM. This CDR3 has 16 residues. Trimming at V came to 4 bases and at J to 0 bases, leaving 6 bases not matched to a gene. CDR3 residues: CASSSSGGTAKNIQYF. The CDR3, as DNA: TGTGCCAGCAGTTCGTCAGGGGGTACAGCCAAAAACATTCAGTACTTC. Looking up the rest from reference TRBV28 and TRBJ2-4 gives the full variable domain: DVKVTQSSRYLVKRTGEKVFLECVQDMDHENMFWYRQDPGLGLRLIYFSYDVKMKEKGDIPEGYSVSREKKERFSLILESASTNQTSMYLCASSSSGGTAKNIQYFGAGTRLSVL.

The chain recombines TRBV6-5 with TRBJ1-1; 7 positions match TRBD1. Germline V gives CDR1 MNHEY, CDR2 SVGAGI. The CDR3 contains 14 residues. Losses at the gene ends were 4 bases for V and 0 bases for J; bases not matched to a gene: 2. The CDR3 loop reads CASSLGQVNTEAFF. Written as DNA, the CDR3 is TGTGCCAGCAGTTTAGGACAGGTGAACACTGAAGCTTTCTTT.

The genes are TRBV28 and TRBJ2-5; 9 nucleotides line up with TRBD1. The J call may be faulty, since TRBJ2-7 better matches the DNA end. The CDR3 runs to 16 residues. Germline V gene sequence: CDR1 MDHEN, CDR2 SYDVKM. The CDR3 bases are TGTGCCAGCAGTTCATCCGGGACAGGGTTTACCTACGAGCAGTACTTC. Its translation: CASSSSGTGFTYEQYF.

The chain employs TRBV29-1 and TRBJ2-1; TRBD2 matches at 11 bases. CDR3 length equals 13 residues. Germline lookup yields CDR1 SQVTM and CDR2 ANQGSEA. The DNA of the CDR3 is TGCACCAAAACTAGCGGGAGCACCAATGAGCAGTTCTTC. Protein sequence: CTKTSGSTNEQFF.

The chain combines TRBV4-3 with TRBJ2-2, with TRBD2 identical over 7 bases. Germline CDR1 is LGHNA and CDR2 is YSLEER. The V segment lost 1 base and the J segment 4 bases; nucleotides outside the gene matches: 9. CDR3 length: 17 residues. CDR3 amino acids: CASSQALFSGGTGELFF. CDR3 nucleotide sequence: TGCGCCAGCAGCCAAGCCCTTTTCTCGGGAGGCACCGGGGAGCTGTTTTTT.

This rearrangement joins TRBV28 to TRBJ2-1, with 11 bases matching TRBD1. CDR1 is MDHEN, CDR2 SYDVKM, per germline. This CDR3 region has 14 residues. Unmatched junction bases numbered 0, after V lost 6 bases and J lost 2 bases. The CDR3 DNA reads as TGTGCCAGCAGGGACAGGGGGCCCTACAATGAGCAGTTCTTC. It yields the protein CASRDRGPYNEQFF.

The V and J genes are TRBV7-3 and TRBJ2-1, with TRBD2 identical over 10 bases. V lost 1 base, J lost 7 bases, and 4 bases stayed unmatched. The CDR3 contains 15 residues. CDR1 SGHTA and CDR2 FQGTGA come from the germline V gene. The CDR3 reads CASSLSLAGANEQFF. For the CDR3, the DNA is TGTGCCAGCAGCTTAAGCCTAGCGGGAGCGAATGAGCAGTTCTTC.

The chain carries TRBV5-1 and TRBJ2-3; possible D gene TRBD1, 6 bases. The V and J ends lost 4 bases and 5 bases respectively, with 11 bases between them. The germline gives CDR1 SGHRS, CDR2 YFSETQ. The CDR3 extends over 13 amino acids. The chain's CDR3 is CASSGATGDTQYF. CDR3 bases: TGCGCCAGCAGCGGGGCGACAGGAGATACGCAGTATTTT. The full variable domain, in which reference TRBV5-1 and TRBJ2-3 provide the parts outside the CDR3, is KAGVTQTPRYLIKTRGQQVTLSCSPISGHRSVSWYQQTPGQGLQFLFEYFSETQRNKGNFPGRFSGRQFSNSRSEMNVSTLELGDSALYLCASSGATGDTQYFGPGTRLTVL.

The gene calls are TRBV6-5 and TRBJ2-3; 9 bases match TRBD2. The ends lost 6 bases at V and 0 bases at J; junction bases unmatched: 4. CDR3 size: 15 residues. CDR1 MNHEY and CDR2 SVGAGI come from the germline V gene. The CDR3 is CASSSSGVSTDTQYF. The CDR3 nucleotides are TGTGCCAGCAGCTCTAGCGGGGTTAGCACAGATACGCAGTATTTT.

A single count supports this clone. The chain is built from TRBV19 and TRBJ1-1; D ambiguous. The CDR3 contains 13 residues. Looked up from germline, CDR1 is LNHDA and CDR2 is SQIVND (reference sequence). The ends were cut back, 2 bases at V and 6 bases at J, with 10 bases in the middle. The CDR3 nucleotides read TGTGCCAGTAGTATAAGGGAGGGCTCTGAAGCTTTCTTT. It yields the protein CASSIREGSEAFF. The whole variable domain, remainder taken from reference TRBV19 and TRBJ1-1, is DGGITQSPKYLFRKEGQNVTLSCEQNLNHDAMYWYRQDPGQGLRLIYYSQIVNDFQKGDIAEGYSVSREKKESFPLTVTSAQKNPTAFYLCASSIREGSEAFFGQGTRLTVV.

The V and J genes are TRBV11-1 and TRBJ2-5; 12 nucleotides align to TRBD1. The CDR3 runs to 16 residues. CDR1 is SGHAT and CDR2 is FQDESV in the germline V gene (reference sequence). V dropped 4 bases and J dropped 11; count of bases not matched to a gene: 14. CDR3 coding DNA: TGTGCCAGCAGCTCAACACCCGGGACAGGGGGCCTGTGTCAGTACTTC. As protein: CASSSTPGTGGLCQYF.

The chain links TRBV19 to TRBJ2-6, with D tentatively TRBD1 (6 bases). Germline V gene sequence: CDR1 LNHDA, CDR2 SQIVND (reference sequence). CDR3 length: 16 residues. Trimming cost V 1 base and J 3 bases, with 10 bases left between them. CDR3 residues: CASSIGRGSGANVLTF. As DNA, the CDR3 is TGTGCCAGTAGTATAGGCAGGGGAAGTGGGGCCAACGTCCTGACTTTC.

Only one count was recorded for this clone. V gene TRBV9 combines with J gene TRBJ2-1, with a weak D call TRBD2 (6 bases). From germline, CDR1 is SGDLS and CDR2 YYNGEE. Trimming pared 0 bases from V and 4 bases from J, leaving 14 bases between. The CDR3 totals 16 residues. CDR3 sequence (DNA): TGTGCCAGCAGCGTAGCGGTTAGCGGTATGTACAATGAGCAGTTCTTC. Amino acids: CASSVAVSGMYNEQFF.

The chain uses TRBV5-1 and TRBJ2-7, with 7 bases identical to TRBD1. The J segment lost 4 bases and the V segment lost 4 bases, leaving 5 bases of the junction unmatched. The CDR3 contains 13 residues. Germline V lookup: CDR1 SGHRS, CDR2 YFSETQ. In DNA form, the CDR3 reads TGCGCCAGCAGCCCCGGGACAGTATACGAGCAGTACTTC. It translates to CASSPGTVYEQYF.

The genes are TRBV5-1 and TRBJ2-1; D uncertain. V lost 1 base and J 0 bases, leaving 8 bases between the germline ends. Germline CDR1 is SGHRS and CDR2 is YFSETQ. The CDR3 loop spans 15 amino acids. The CDR3 region has the DNA TGCGCCAGCAGCTTGACCCTAAACTCCTACAATGAGCAGTTCTTC. Translating it yields CASSLTLNSYNEQFF.

This clone was seen more than once but under ten times. This rearrangement joins TRBV19 to TRBJ2-7; a weak D match, TRBD1 (6 bases). The CDR3 consists of 15 residues. With 3 bases removed from V and 1 base from J, the gap between germline ends came to 13 bases. CDR1 is LNHDA and CDR2 is SQIVND in the germline V gene (reference sequence). CDR3 sequence: CASSMSGVASYEQYF. CDR3 DNA: TGTGCCAGTAGTATGTCAGGGGTGGCGTCCTACGAGCAGTACTTC.